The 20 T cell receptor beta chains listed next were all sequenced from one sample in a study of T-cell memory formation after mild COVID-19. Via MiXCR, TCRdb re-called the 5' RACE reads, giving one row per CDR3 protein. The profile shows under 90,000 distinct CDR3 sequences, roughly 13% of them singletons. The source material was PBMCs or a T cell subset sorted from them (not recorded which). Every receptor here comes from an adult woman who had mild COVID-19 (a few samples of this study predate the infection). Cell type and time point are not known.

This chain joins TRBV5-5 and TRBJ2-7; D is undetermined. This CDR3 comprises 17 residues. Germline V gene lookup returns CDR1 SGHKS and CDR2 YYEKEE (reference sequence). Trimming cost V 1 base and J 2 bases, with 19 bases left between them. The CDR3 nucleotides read TGTGCCAGCAGCTTGTACGGCGAAATAACGCCTCCCTACGAGCAGTACTTC. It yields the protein CASSLYGEITPPYEQYF.

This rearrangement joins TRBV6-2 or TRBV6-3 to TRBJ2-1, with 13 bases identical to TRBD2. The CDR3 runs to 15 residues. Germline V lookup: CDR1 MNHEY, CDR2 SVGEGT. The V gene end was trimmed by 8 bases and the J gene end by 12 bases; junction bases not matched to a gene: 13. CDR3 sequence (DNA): TGTGCCAGCGCGACTAGCGGGGGGCGCCTTTACGGGCAGTTCTTC. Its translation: CASATSGGRLYGQFF.

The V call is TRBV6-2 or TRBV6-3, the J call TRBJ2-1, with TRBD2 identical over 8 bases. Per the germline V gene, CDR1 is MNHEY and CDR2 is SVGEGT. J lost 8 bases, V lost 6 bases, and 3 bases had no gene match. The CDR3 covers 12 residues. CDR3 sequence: CASSQLADEQFF. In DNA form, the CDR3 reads TGTGCCAGCAGCCAACTAGCGGATGAGCAGTTCTTC.

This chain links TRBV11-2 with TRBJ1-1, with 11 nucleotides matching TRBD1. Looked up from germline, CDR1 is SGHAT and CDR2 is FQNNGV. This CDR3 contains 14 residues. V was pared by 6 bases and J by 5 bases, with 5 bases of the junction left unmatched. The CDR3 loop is CASSRTGGATEAFF. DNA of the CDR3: TGTGCCAGCAGTCGGACAGGGGGCGCGACTGAAGCTTTCTTT. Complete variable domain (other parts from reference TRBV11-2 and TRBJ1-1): EAGVAQSPRYKIIEKRQSVAFWCNPISGHATLYWYQQILGQGPKLLIQFQNNGVVDDSQLPKDRFSAERLKGVDSTLKIQPAKLEDSAVYLCASSRTGGATEAFFGQGTRLTVV.

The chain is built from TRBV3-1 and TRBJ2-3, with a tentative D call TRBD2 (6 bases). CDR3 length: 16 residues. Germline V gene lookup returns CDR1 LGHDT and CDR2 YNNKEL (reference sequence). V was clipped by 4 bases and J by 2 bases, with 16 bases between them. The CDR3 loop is CASSRANRLVTDTQYF. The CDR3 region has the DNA TGTGCCAGCAGCCGCGCAAACAGACTAGTCACAGATACGCAGTATTTT.

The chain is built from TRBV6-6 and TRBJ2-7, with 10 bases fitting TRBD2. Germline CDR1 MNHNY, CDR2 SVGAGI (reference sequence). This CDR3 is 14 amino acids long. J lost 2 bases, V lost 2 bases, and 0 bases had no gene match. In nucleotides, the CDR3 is TGTGCCAGCAGTTACACTAGCGGGACCTACGAGCAGTACTTC. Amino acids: CASSYTSGTYEQYF.

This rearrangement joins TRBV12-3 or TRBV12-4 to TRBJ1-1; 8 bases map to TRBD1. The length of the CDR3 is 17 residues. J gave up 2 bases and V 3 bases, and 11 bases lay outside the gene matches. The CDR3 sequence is CASSFPRTGRENTEAFF. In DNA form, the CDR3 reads TGTGCCAGCAGTTTTCCAAGGACAGGGAGAGAAAACACTGAAGCTTTCTTT.

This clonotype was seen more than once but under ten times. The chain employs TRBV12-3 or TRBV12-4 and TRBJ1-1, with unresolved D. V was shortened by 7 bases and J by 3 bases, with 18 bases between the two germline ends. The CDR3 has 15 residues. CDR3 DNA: TGTGCCAGCACCCCAATACAGCGCGCGGACACTGAAGCTTTCTTT. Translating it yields CASTPIQRADTEAFF.

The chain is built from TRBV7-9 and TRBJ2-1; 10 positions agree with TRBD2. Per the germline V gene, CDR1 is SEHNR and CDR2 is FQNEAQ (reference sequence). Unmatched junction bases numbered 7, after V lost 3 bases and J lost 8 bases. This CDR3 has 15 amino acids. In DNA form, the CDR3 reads TGTGCCAGCAGCTTGTGGACTAGCGGCGGCTATGAGCAGTTCTTC. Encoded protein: CASSLWTSGGYEQFF.

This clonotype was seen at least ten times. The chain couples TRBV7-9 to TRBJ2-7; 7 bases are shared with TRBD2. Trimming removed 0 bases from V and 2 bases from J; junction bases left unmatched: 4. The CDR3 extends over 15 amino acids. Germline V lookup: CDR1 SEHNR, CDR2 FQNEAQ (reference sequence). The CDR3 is CASSLAGGEPYEQYF. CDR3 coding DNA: TGTGCCAGCAGCTTAGCGGGAGGGGAACCCTACGAGCAGTACTTC.

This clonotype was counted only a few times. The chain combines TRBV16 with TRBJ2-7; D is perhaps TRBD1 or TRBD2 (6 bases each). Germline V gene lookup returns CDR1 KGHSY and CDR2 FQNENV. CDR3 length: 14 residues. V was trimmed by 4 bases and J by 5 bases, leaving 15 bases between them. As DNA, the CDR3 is TGTGCCAGCAGCCTGTCCATGGGGGGCCACGAGCAGTACTTC. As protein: CASSLSMGGHEQYF.

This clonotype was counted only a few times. The CDR3 spells CASTLSGTRDEQYF. As DNA, the CDR3 is TGTGCCAGCACTCTTTCCGGGACGCGAGACGAGCAGTACTTC. The chain couples TRBV11-2 to TRBJ2-7, with D perhaps TRBD1 or TRBD2 (5 bases each). The V gene lost 7 bases and the J gene lost 5 bases, with 18 bases spanning the gap. The germline CDR1 and CDR2 sequences are SGHAT and FQNNGV. This CDR3 is 14 amino acids long.

The CDR3 nucleotides read TGTGCTAGTGGTTTGGTAGGCCCCAGCGGTTCCTACGAGCAGTACTTC. Amino acid sequence: CASGLVGPSGSYEQYF. The chain links TRBV12-5 to TRBJ2-7; D is possibly TRBD2 (5 bases). The CDR3 runs 16 residues. CDR1 and CDR2 (germline): LGHNT, FRNRAP. V was shortened by 0 bases and J by 1 base, with 13 bases between the two germline ends.

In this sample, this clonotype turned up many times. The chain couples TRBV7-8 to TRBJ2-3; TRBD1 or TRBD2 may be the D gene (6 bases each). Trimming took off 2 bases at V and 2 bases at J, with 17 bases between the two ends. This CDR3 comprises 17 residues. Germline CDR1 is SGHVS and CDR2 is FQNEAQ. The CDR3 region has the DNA TGTGCCAGCAGCTTACCTCGGGGGCTAGGAGACACAGATACGCAGTATTTT. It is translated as CASSLPRGLGDTDTQYF.

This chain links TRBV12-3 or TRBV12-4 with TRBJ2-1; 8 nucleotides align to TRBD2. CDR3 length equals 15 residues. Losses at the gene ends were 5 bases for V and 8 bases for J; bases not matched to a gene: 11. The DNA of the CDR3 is TGTGCCAGCAGTCCGCCGGGGGGGCGCATCGATGAGCAGTTCTTC. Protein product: CASSPPGGRIDEQFF.

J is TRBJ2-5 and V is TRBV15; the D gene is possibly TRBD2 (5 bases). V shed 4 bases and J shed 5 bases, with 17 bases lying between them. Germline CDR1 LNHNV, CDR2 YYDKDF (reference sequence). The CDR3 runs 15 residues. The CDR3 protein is CATSNQFSPGETQYF. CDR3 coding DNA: TGTGCCACCAGCAATCAGTTTTCCCCGGGGGAGACCCAGTACTTC.

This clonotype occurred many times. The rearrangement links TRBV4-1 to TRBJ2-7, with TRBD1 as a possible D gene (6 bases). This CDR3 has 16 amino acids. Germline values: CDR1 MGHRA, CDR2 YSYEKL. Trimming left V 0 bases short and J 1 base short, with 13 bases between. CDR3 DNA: TGCGCCAGCAGCCAAGATCTCGAGACAGGATCCTACGAGCAGTACTTC. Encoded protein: CASSQDLETGSYEQYF.

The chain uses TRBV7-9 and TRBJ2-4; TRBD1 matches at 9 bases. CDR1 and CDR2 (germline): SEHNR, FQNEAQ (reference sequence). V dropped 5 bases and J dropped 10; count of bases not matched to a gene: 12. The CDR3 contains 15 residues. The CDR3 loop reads CASSQSGTGLAIQYF. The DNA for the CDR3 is TGTGCCAGCAGCCAATCCGGGACAGGGCTCGCTATTCAGTACTTC.

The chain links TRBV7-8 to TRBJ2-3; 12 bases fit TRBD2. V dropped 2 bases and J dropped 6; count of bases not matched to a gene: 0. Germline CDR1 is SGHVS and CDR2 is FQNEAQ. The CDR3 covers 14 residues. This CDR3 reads CASSLTSGRDTQYF. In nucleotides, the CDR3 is TGTGCCAGCAGCTTAACTAGCGGGAGGGATACGCAGTATTTT. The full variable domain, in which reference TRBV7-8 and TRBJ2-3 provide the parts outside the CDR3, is GAGVSQSPRYKVAKRGQDVALRCDPISGHVSLFWYQQALGQGPEFLTYFQNEAQLDKSGLPSDRFFAERPEGSVSTLKIQRTQQEDSAVYLCASSLTSGRDTQYFGPGTRLTVL.

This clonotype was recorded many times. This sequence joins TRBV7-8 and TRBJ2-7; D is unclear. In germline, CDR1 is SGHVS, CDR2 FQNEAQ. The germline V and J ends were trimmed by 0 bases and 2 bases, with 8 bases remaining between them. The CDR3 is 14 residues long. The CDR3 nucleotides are TGTGCCAGCAGCTTAGCCAGATTCCCCTACGAGCAGTACTTC. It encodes CASSLARFPYEQYF.